This T cell receptor beta chain came from a study of T cells after yellow fever vaccination. The V gene's germline CDR1 is SGHTA and CDR2 FQGNSA. This CDR3 has 13 residues. Deletions cut 5 bases from V and 3 bases from J, with 11 bases between. This clonotype turned up a few times. TCRdb analysed the 5' RACE reads with MiXCR anew, one entry per CDR3 protein. The sample holds roughly 240,000 distinct CDR3 sequences, roughly 6.8% seen once. The sample here was CD4+ T cells sorted from PBMCs, taken on the day of the yellow fever booster vaccination. This receptor was identified in a man aged 25-45 years who received the YFV17D yellow fever vaccine. The chain joins TRBV7-2 to TRBJ2-7, with D possibly TRBD1 on 5 matching bases. CDR3 in DNA: TGTGCCAGCAGCCGGACACGTCTCTACGAGCAGTACTTC. Translated: CASSRTRLYEQYF.